The next 9 T cell receptor beta chains were all read from a single sample in a study of T cell responses to AZD1222 COVID-19 vaccine. Some clones are missing from TCRdb's copy, which holds only in-frame ones; the method was immunoSEQ multiplex PCR. The table includes over 55,000 clones, about four fifths detected once. This specimen was peripheral blood, taken 28 days after the second AZD1222 dose. Receptors were obtained from an adult who received the AZD1222 COVID-19 vaccine.

The V call is TRBV7-2, the J call TRBJ2-1; 10 bases agree with TRBD2. J lost 7 bases, V lost 3 bases, and 9 bases had no gene match. Germline V gives CDR1 SGHTA, CDR2 FQGNSA. CDR3 length: 16 residues. This CDR3 is CASSFSPAGGLNEQFF. CDR3 coding DNA: TGTGCCAGCAGCTTCTCTCCAGCGGGGGGGCTAAATGAGCAGTTCTTC.

The chain employs TRBV6-6 and TRBJ1-5; D gene ambiguous. Per germline, CDR1 MNHNY and CDR2 SVGAGI (reference sequence). CDR3 length: 16 residues. Trimming shortened V by 2 bases and J by 3 bases, and 14 bases separated the two germline ends. CDR3 loop: CASSYPGFRVNQPQHF. Here the CDR3 DNA reads TGTGCCAGCAGTTACCCGGGGTTTCGAGTCAATCAGCCCCAGCATTTT.

This clone turned up a few times. The chain combines TRBV6-4 with TRBJ2-3; D perhaps matches TRBD1 (6 bases). Trimming removed 6 bases from V and 5 bases from J, with 18 bases in between. CDR3 length: 15 residues. Germline V lookup: CDR1 MRHNA, CDR2 SNTAGT. CDR3 sequence reads: CASSSSGGAIDTQYF. The CDR3 DNA follows: TGTGCCAGCAGCTCAAGTGGGGGCGCGATAGATACGCAGTATTTT.

The V and J genes are TRBV4-3 and TRBJ1-4; maybe TRBD1 (6 bases). Germline V gene data show CDR1 as LGHNA and CDR2 as YSLEER. This CDR3 region has 16 residues. Trimming shortened V by 0 bases and J by 8 bases, and 16 bases separated the two germline ends. CDR3 protein: CASSQDRGQRREKLFF. For the CDR3, the DNA is TGCGCCAGCAGCCAAGATCGTGGACAGCGGAGGGAAAAACTGTTTTTT.

The gene calls are TRBV5-6 and TRBJ2-3, with 10 bases that match TRBD2. Germline CDR1 and CDR2: SGHDT and YYEEEE. With V trimmed by 4 bases and J by 2 bases, 7 bases remained unmatched. The CDR3 spans 16 residues. CDR3 protein: CASSPASGGITDTQYF. The CDR3 DNA is TGTGCCAGCAGCCCGGCTAGCGGGGGAATCACAGATACGCAGTATTTT.

The rearrangement uses TRBV7-8 and TRBJ2-7, with TRBD1 matching over 7 bases. This CDR3 region has 15 residues. Trimming removed 3 bases from V and 6 bases from J; junction bases left unmatched: 11. Germline CDR1 and CDR2: SGHVS and FQNEAQ. CDR3 nucleotide sequence: TGTGCCAGCAGCTTTAAACAGGGGACCCTCCTCGAGCAGTACTTC. It encodes CASSFKQGTLLEQYF.

The chain combines TRBV28 with TRBJ1-1; D not resolved. Germline V lookup: CDR1 MDHEN, CDR2 SYDVKM. Trimming shortened V by 2 bases and J by 10 bases, and 8 bases separated the two germline ends. The CDR3 length is 11 residues. The CDR3 DNA sequence: TGTGCCAGCAGTTTAGGATGGGGAGCTTTCTTT. Amino acids: CASSLGWGAFF.

The chain employs TRBV10-1 and TRBJ1-2; 9 bases fit TRBD1. This CDR3 spans 16 amino acids. Germline trimming cut 3 bases from V and 6 bases from J; bases unmatched to any gene: 11. CDR1 and CDR2 from the germline V gene are WNHNN and SYGVQD (reference sequence). The CDR3 loop reads CASSEEPGQGFDGYTF. The CDR3, as DNA: TGCGCCAGCAGTGAAGAACCGGGACAGGGCTTCGATGGCTACACCTTC.

J is TRBJ1-1 and V is TRBV7-8; D might be TRBD1 (5 bases). This CDR3 has 14 amino acids. With 0 bases removed from V and 5 bases from J, the gap between germline ends came to 10 bases. Germline assignment: CDR1 SGHVS and CDR2 FQNEAQ. The CDR3 bases are TGTGCCAGCAGCTTAGCCGGGGGATGGACTGAAGCTTTCTTT. Encoded protein: CASSLAGGWTEAFF. Variable domain in full (rest from reference TRBV7-8 and TRBJ1-1): GAGVSQSPRYKVAKRGQDVALRCDPISGHVSLFWYQQALGQGPEFLTYFQNEAQLDKSGLPSDRFFAERPEGSVSTLKIQRTQQEDSAVYLCASSLAGGWTEAFFGQGTRLTVV.